The clone carrying this T cell receptor beta chain occurred a few times. This sample is part of a study of T-cell reconstitution after alpha-beta-depleted transplantation in children. Trimming removed 2 bases from V and 8 bases from J; junction bases left unmatched: 7. This CDR3 spans 16 amino acids. Looked up from germline, CDR1 is LNHNV and CDR2 is YYDKDF (reference sequence). Unique molecular identifiers were built into the TCRbeta library. TCRdb reprocessed the PCR reads with MiXCR, giving one entry per CDR3 protein. The sample has some 550,000 distinct CDR3 sequences; about 16% are singletons. The source was PBMCs from the stem cell graft donor, collected from the stem cell graft. V and J are TRBV15 and TRBJ2-1; the match to TRBD2 covers 12 bases. The TCR originated in a human donor who donated a stem cell graft to a child with acute lymphoblastic leukemia. The CDR3 spells CATSRSRTSGNYEQFF. CDR3 bases: TGTGCCACCAGCAGAAGTCGGACTAGCGGGAACTATGAGCAGTTCTTC.